This record looks at one T cell receptor (beta chain) sequence and its context. Its target is not known. The record originates from a study of T cell responses to AZD1222 COVID-19 vaccine. Study overall: Pooled together were second doses at about 4 or about 12 weeks.

The CDR3 is made up of 12 amino acids. Germline assignment: CDR1 MDHEN and CDR2 SYDVKM. The V end was cut by 2 bases, the J end by 7 bases, with 6 bases between. TCRdb's table, derived via immunoSEQ multiplex PCR, lists solely in-frame clones and lacks some. The sample consists of roughly 170,000 clones, around 88% of them appearing once. Study-wide results and caveats: The sample set comprised mostly white British donors with more females, and clonal diversity was possibly underestimated.

The chain uses TRBV28 and TRBJ2-1, with no clear D. The specimen comprised peripheral blood, sampled on day 0 of AZD1222 vaccination. This clonotype was sampled from an adult in good health. The DNA for the CDR3 is TGTGCCAGCAGTTTACAAGGGAATGAGCAGTTCTTC. Protein sequence: CASSLQGNEQFF.